These T cell receptor beta chains were read from a single sample in a study of identical twins. TCRdb re-called the 5' RACE reads through MiXCR, storing one row per CDR3 protein. The table lists some 250,000 distinct CDR3 sequences, under 8.5% of them singletons. The same data also contributed to another study, on T cells expressing NK-cell markers.

Sequencing was done on a sample of CD8+ T cells sorted from blood. Source of these receptors: a woman younger than 30 in good health. Both conserved end residues are part of each CDR3. The D gene is left open where the match is weak. Clone sizes are given selectively: once, few, many, or a class where the clone is expanded.

j_call | d_call | v_call | clone_size | cdr3_aa | cdr3_nt
TRBJ1-1 | . | TRBV12-3/TRBV12-4 | many | CASSYGRNTEAFF | TGTGCCAGCAGCTACGGAAGGAACACTGAAGCTTTCTTT
TRBJ2-1 | . | TRBV7-9 | few | CASSWSPTREKNNEQFF | TGTGCCAGCAGCTGGAGCCCTACGAGGGAGAAGAACAATGAGCAGTTCTTC
TRBJ2-1 | . | TRBV4-1 | . | CASSQRETGSWYEQFF | TGCGCCAGCAGCCAAAGGGAGACAGGCTCCTGGTATGAGCAGTTCTTC
TRBJ2-7 | TRBD1 | TRBV29-1 | many | CSATGGLGEQYF | TGCAGCGCCACAGGGGGCCTGGGCGAGCAGTACTTC
TRBJ2-3 | . | TRBV6-5 | many | CASSSWPPWADTQYF | TGTGCCAGCAGTTCTTGGCCTCCGTGGGCAGATACGCAGTATTTT
TRBJ1-1 | . | TRBV11-2 | . | CASRPGTNTEAFF | TGTGCCAGCAGGCCCGGGACTAACACTGAAGCTTTCTTT
TRBJ2-4 | . | TRBV4-3 | . | CASSQDVGRVNIQYF | TGCGCCAGCAGCCAAGACGTGGGTCGGGTGAACATTCAGTACTTC
TRBJ2-1 | . | TRBV11-2 | many | CASSLGGANEQFF | TGTGCCAGCAGCTTGGGGGGAGCCAATGAGCAGTTCTTC
TRBJ1-2 | . | TRBV10-2 | many | CASSEDILYGYTF | TGCGCCAGCAGTGAGGACATCCTCTATGGCTACACCTTC
TRBJ2-1 | TRBD2 | TRBV9 | . | CASGGGLHNEQFF | TGTGCCAGCGGGGGGGGACTTCACAATGAGCAGTTCTTC
TRBJ1-1 | TRBD1 | TRBV6-5 | few | CASSYSSRGRGHTEAFF | TGTGCCAGCAGTTACTCGAGTAGGGGGCGAGGACACACTGAAGCTTTCTTT
TRBJ2-2 | TRBD2 | TRBV7-9 | many | CASTSGEYTGELFF | TGTGCCAGTACTAGCGGAGAATACACCGGGGAGCTGTTTTTT
TRBJ2-1 | TRBD2 | TRBV6-2/TRBV6-3 | many | CASRGTTYNEQFF | TGTGCCAGCCGGGGGACTACTTACAATGAGCAGTTCTTC
TRBJ2-2 | . | TRBV30 | . | CAWSGGNGELFF | TGTGCCTGGAGTGGGGGCAACGGGGAGCTGTTTTTT
TRBJ2-3 | . | TRBV9 | many | CASSPGTSSTDTQYF | TGTGCCAGCAGCCCGGGGACGTCTAGCACAGATACGCAGTATTTT
TRBJ1-2 | . | TRBV7-6 | . | CASSFSPGFTGGYTF | TGTGCCAGCAGCTTTTCCCCGGGCTTCACTGGGGGCTACACCTTC
TRBJ1-1 | TRBD1 | TRBV20-1 | . | CSASLGGVTEAFF | TGCAGTGCGAGCCTAGGGGGCGTCACTGAAGCTTTCTTT
TRBJ2-4 | TRBD2 | TRBV20-1 | . | CSARGMILANIQYF | TGCAGTGCTAGGGGGATGATACTAGCGAACATTCAGTACTTC
TRBJ2-5 | . | TRBV7-6 | many | CASSLVTGARETQYF | TGTGCCAGCAGCTTAGTTACGGGAGCTCGAGAGACCCAGTACTTC
TRBJ2-7 | TRBD1 | TRBV7-9 | many | CASSPGTGVSYEQYF | TGTGCCAGCAGCCCCGGGACAGGGGTTTCGTACGAGCAGTACTTC
TRBJ2-5 | . | TRBV6-1 | . | CASFQQTQYF | TGTGCCAGCTTCCAACAGACCCAGTACTTC
TRBJ1-1 | . | TRBV7-6 | . | CASSLVKRGGNTEAFF | TGTGCCAGCAGCTTAGTTAAGCGGGGGGGGAACACTGAAGCTTTCTTT
TRBJ2-5 | TRBD2 | TRBV7-9 | few | CASSPSTSGTGQETQYF | TGTGCCAGCAGCCCCTCGACTAGCGGGACAGGGCAAGAGACCCAGTACTTC
TRBJ2-1 | . | TRBV7-2 | once | CASSSPRHLTYNEQFF | TGTGCCAGCAGCTCCCCCAGGCACCTGACCTACAATGAGCAGTTCTTC
TRBJ2-7 | TRBD2 | TRBV15 | . | CATSSVGLAPYEQYF | TGTGCCACCAGCAGCGTAGGACTAGCGCCCTACGAGCAGTACTTC
TRBJ1-1 | TRBD1 | TRBV10-3 | . | CAISDGDRGQNTEAFF | TGTGCCATCAGTGATGGGGACAGGGGTCAGAACACTGAAGCTTTCTTT
TRBJ1-2 | . | TRBV7-9 | few | CASSSSGVGYTF | TGTGCCAGCAGCTCCTCGGGGGTGGGCTACACCTTC
TRBJ2-7 | . | TRBV12-3/TRBV12-4 | many | CASSFGGFEYEQYF | TGTGCCAGCAGTTTTGGAGGGTTTGAGTACGAGCAGTACTTC
TRBJ2-5 | . | TRBV25-1 | few | CASSDYGGRPQETQYF | TGTGCCAGCAGTGACTATGGGGGGCGCCCCCAAGAGACCCAGTACTTC
TRBJ1-1 | . | TRBV12-3/TRBV12-4 | many | CASTKEGGGTEAFF | TGTGCCAGCACCAAAGAGGGGGGGGGCACTGAAGCTTTCTTT
TRBJ2-2 | . | TRBV9 | few | CASGEPGGPKINTGELFF | TGTGCCAGCGGCGAACCCGGGGGCCCCAAAATAAACACCGGGGAGCTGTTTTTT
TRBJ2-3 | . | TRBV4-1 | . | CASSQLGGRTDTQYF | TGCGCCAGCAGCCAATTAGGTGGCCGCACAGATACGCAGTATTTT
TRBJ2-2 | . | TRBV9 | few | CASSAGISPGELFF | TGTGCCAGCAGCGCCGGGATTTCCCCCGGGGAGCTGTTTTTT
TRBJ2-3 | TRBD2 | TRBV7-9 | few | CASSLPSGVVPDTQYF | TGTGCCAGCAGCTTGCCTAGCGGGGTTGTGCCAGATACGCAGTATTTT
TRBJ1-3 | . | TRBV7-9 | . | CASSFEGRVGNTIYF | TGTGCCAGCAGCTTCGAGGGCAGGGTAGGAAACACCATATATTTT
TRBJ2-2 | . | TRBV18 | few | CASSPQGIDTGELFF | TGTGCCAGCTCACCGCAGGGGATTGACACCGGGGAGCTGTTTTTT
TRBJ2-1 | TRBD1 | TRBV7-3 | many | CASRGDRAYDEQFF | TGTGCCAGCAGAGGGGACAGGGCCTATGATGAGCAGTTCTTC
TRBJ2-3 | . | TRBV3-1 | few | CASSQGGRLSDTQYF | TGTGCCAGCAGCCAAGGTGGCAGGTTGTCAGATACGCAGTATTTT
TRBJ2-5 | TRBD1 | TRBV12-3/TRBV12-4 | . | CASSLAGTEETQYF | TGTGCCAGCAGTTTAGCCGGGACAGAAGAGACCCAGTACTTC
TRBJ1-3 | TRBD1 | TRBV7-6 | . | CASSLLQGGGNTIYF | TGTGCCAGCAGCCTCCTACAGGGGGGTGGAAACACCATATATTTT
TRBJ1-2 | TRBD1 | TRBV12-3/TRBV12-4 | many | CASSLSSTGRDGYTF | TGTGCCAGCAGTTTATCTTCGACAGGGAGGGATGGCTACACCTTC
TRBJ2-1 | . | TRBV7-9 | few | CASSPAGAETYNEQFF | TGTGCCAGCAGCCCGGCCGGGGCAGAGACCTACAATGAGCAGTTCTTC
TRBJ2-1 | TRBD2 | TRBV3-1 | few | CASSQEGRAGGGNEQFF | TGTGCCAGCAGCCAAGAAGGGAGAGCGGGGGGCGGGAATGAGCAGTTCTTC